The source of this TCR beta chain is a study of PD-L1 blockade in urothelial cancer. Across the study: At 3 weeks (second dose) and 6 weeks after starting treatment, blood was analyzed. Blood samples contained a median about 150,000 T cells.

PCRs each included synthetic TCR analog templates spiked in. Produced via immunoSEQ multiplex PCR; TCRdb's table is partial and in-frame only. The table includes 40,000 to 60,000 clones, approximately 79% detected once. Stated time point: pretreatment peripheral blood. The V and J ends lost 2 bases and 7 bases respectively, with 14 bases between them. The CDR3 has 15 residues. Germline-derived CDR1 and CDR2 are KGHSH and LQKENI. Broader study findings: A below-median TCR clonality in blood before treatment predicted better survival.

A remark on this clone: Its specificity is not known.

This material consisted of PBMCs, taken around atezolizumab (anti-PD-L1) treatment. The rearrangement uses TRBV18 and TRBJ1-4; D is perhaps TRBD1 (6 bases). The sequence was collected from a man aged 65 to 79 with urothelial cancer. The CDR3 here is CASSPVTGAAEKLFF. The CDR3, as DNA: TGTGCCAGCTCACCAGTGACAGGTGCGGCTGAAAAACTGTTTTTT.